This entry is about one T cell receptor beta chain. The data are from a study of blood T cell repertoires in COVID-19. Sequencing used immunoSEQ multiplex PCR; TCRdb keeps in-frame clones, though not all of them. The data hold 28,000 or so clones, with around 92% observed a single time. The CDR3 covers 13 residues. Germline CDR1 reads SGHDT; CDR2 reads YYEEEE. Trimming shortened V by 3 bases and J by 2 bases, and 8 bases separated the two germline ends. The chain carries TRBV5-6 and TRBJ1-1; D is undetermined. This sequence was found in a human donor in a cohort sampled during active COVID-19. Sequencing was carried out using peripheral blood. CDR3 protein: CASSSTTNTEAFF. The CDR3 DNA reads as TGTGCCAGCAGCTCCACTACCAACACTGAAGCTTTCTTT.